The 27 T cell receptor beta chains below all came from one sample that was sequenced in a study of shared clonotypes between healthy human individuals. Clones were sequenced by immunoSEQ multiplex PCR, and TCRdb holds only the in-frame ones, with some missing. The data hold some 1 million clones, with about three quarters observed a single time. The specimen was memory CD4+ T cells sorted from blood. Subset in this sample: CD45RA-negative fraction. The source of these receptors is a man aged 18 to 30 in good health.

V and J are TRBV19 and TRBJ2-7, with D possibly being TRBD1 or TRBD2 (5 bases each). CDR3 length: 13 amino acids. Germline CDR1 reads LNHDA; CDR2 reads SQIVND (reference sequence). The V gene lost 9 bases and the J gene lost 4 bases, with 16 bases spanning the gap. The CDR3 region is CASVGDRRYEQYF. The CDR3 nucleotides read TGTGCCAGCGTGGGGGATCGTCGATACGAGCAGTACTTC.

The chain is built from TRBV9 and TRBJ1-3; no clear D. CDR3 length: 13 amino acids. The V end was cut by 0 bases, the J end by 4 bases, with 5 bases between. The germline gives CDR1 SGDLS, CDR2 YYNGEE. This CDR3 is CASSVGVGNTIYF. The CDR3 region has the DNA TGTGCCAGCAGCGTAGGTGTCGGAAACACCATATATTTT.

The chain carries TRBV9 and TRBJ1-3, with unresolved D. The germline V gene encodes CDR1 SGDLS and CDR2 YYNGEE. This CDR3 contains 13 residues. The germline V and J ends were trimmed by 3 bases and 0 bases, with 4 bases remaining between them. Here the CDR3 reads CASSASSGNTIYF. The CDR3 nucleotides read TGTGCCAGCAGCGCCAGCTCTGGAAACACCATATATTTT.

The chain employs TRBV5-4 and TRBJ2-3; 9 nucleotides agree with TRBD2. The CDR3 extends over 16 amino acids. After removal of 0 bases from V and 4 bases from J, the junction contained 6 bases not matched to a gene. Looked up from germline, CDR1 is SGHNT and CDR2 is YYREEE (reference sequence). CDR3 coding DNA: TGTGCCAGCAGCTTGGTGGCGGGAGGGCCCTCAGATACGCAGTATTTT. This gives the protein CASSLVAGGPSDTQYF.

The chain is built from TRBV27 and TRBJ1-1; no clear D gene. This CDR3 region has 11 residues. Germline V gives CDR1 MNHEY, CDR2 SMNVEV (reference sequence). Trimming took 6 bases from V and 5 from J, leaving 7 bases between them. The CDR3 DNA reads TGTGCCAGCAGATGGAGGACTGAAGCTTTCTTT. This codes for CASRWRTEAFF.

This clone was detected a few times. This chain joins TRBV6-6 and TRBJ1-2, with 9 bases aligning to TRBD1. CDR1 and CDR2 from the germline V gene are MNHNY and SVGAGI (reference sequence). CDR3 size: 14 residues. With 2 bases clipped from V and 5 bases from J, the junction kept 3 bases outside the gene matches. The CDR3 loop reads CASSYRTGVYGYTF. In DNA, the CDR3 is TGTGCCAGCAGTTACCGGACAGGGGTTTATGGCTACACCTTC.

This chain connects TRBV11-2 to TRBJ2-3, with D hard to call. CDR1 and CDR2 from the germline V gene are SGHAT and FQNNGV. This CDR3 is 15 amino acids long. The V end was cut by 0 bases, the J end by 6 bases, with 13 bases between. CDR3 nucleotide sequence: TGTGCCAGCAGCTTAGATGGGGTGGGCGCGGATACGCAGTATTTT. Translated, it gives CASSLDGVGADTQYF. Together with reference TRBV11-2 and TRBJ2-3, the CDR3 gives the full variable domain: EAGVAQSPRYKIIEKRQSVAFWCNPISGHATLYWYQQILGQGPKLLIQFQNNGVVDDSQLPKDRFSAERLKGVDSTLKIQPAKLEDSAVYLCASSLDGVGADTQYFGPGTRLTVL.

The count of this clone is one. The chain links TRBV27 to TRBJ2-3; D is uncertain. The V end lost 3 bases, the J end lost 7 bases, and 17 bases lay between the germline ends. CDR3 length: 15 amino acids. Looked up from germline, CDR1 is MNHEY and CDR2 is SMNVEV (reference sequence). The DNA of the CDR3 is TGTGCCAGCAGTTTCTTCCCCACCCTGGGGTATACGCAGTATTTT. Its translation is CASSFFPTLGYTQYF.

The chain links TRBV25-1 to TRBJ2-5; D gene uncertain. This CDR3 is 13 amino acids long. V lost 3 bases and J 3 bases, leaving 8 bases between the germline ends. Per the germline V gene, CDR1 is MGHDK and CDR2 is SYGVNS. The CDR3: CASSDYFEETQYF. In DNA, the CDR3 is TGTGCCAGCAGTGACTACTTTGAAGAGACCCAGTACTTC.

The chain employs TRBV9 and TRBJ2-3, with D unresolved. V was cut by 2 bases and J by 2 bases, with 9 bases left in between. Germline-derived CDR1 and CDR2 are SGDLS and YYNGEE. The CDR3 is 14 residues long. DNA of the CDR3: TGTGCCAGCAGCGTCCGGGTCGACACAGATACGCAGTATTTT. Amino acids: CASSVRVDTDTQYF.

The chain has TRBV6-1 and TRBJ2-7; D call uncertain. V lost 6 bases and J lost 3, with 6 bases in between. CDR3 size: 11 residues. Per germline, CDR1 MNHNS and CDR2 SASEGT. CDR3 in amino acids: CASRQSYEQYF. The CDR3 nucleotides read TGTGCCAGCAGACAGAGCTACGAGCAGTACTTC.

This clone was recorded only once. V is TRBV28 and J is TRBJ1-5; D remains ambiguous. This CDR3 region has 14 residues. The germline V gene encodes CDR1 MDHEN and CDR2 SYDVKM. The V end was cut by 6 bases, the J end by 9 bases, with 18 bases between. This chain's CDR3 is CASSFPGRGWPQHF. The CDR3 DNA reads as TGTGCCAGCAGCTTCCCCGGCCGAGGGTGGCCCCAGCATTTT.

The rearrangement links TRBV28 to TRBJ1-2; no clear D. Germline V gene sequence: CDR1 MDHEN, CDR2 SYDVKM. V gave up 7 bases and J gave up 3 bases, with 15 bases separating them. The CDR3 extends over 14 amino acids. The CDR3 is CASKSLGSYYGYTF. CDR3 nucleotide sequence: TGTGCCAGCAAGAGTCTGGGTTCCTACTATGGCTACACCTTC.

J is TRBJ2-3 and V is TRBV27, with TRBD2 identical over 11 bases. The germline CDR1 and CDR2 sequences are MNHEY and SMNVEV (reference sequence). J was trimmed by 2 bases and V by 3 bases; bases with no gene match: 7. There are 17 residues in the CDR3. The DNA for the CDR3 is TGTGCCAGCAGTTTTGGGCTAGCGGGGGGCTACACAGATACGCAGTATTTT. This encodes CASSFGLAGGYTDTQYF.

V and J are TRBV5-4 and TRBJ1-3; D is uncertain. The germline CDR1 and CDR2 sequences are SGHNT and YYREEE (reference sequence). This CDR3 has 13 amino acids. Between the trimmed V and J ends, which lost 0 bases and 4 bases, there was a span of 5 bases. CDR3 loop: CASSLVEGNTIYF. As DNA, the CDR3 is TGTGCCAGCAGCTTGGTTGAAGGAAACACCATATATTTT.

The rearrangement uses TRBV5-5 and TRBJ1-2; D might be TRBD1 (5 bases). Trimming shortened V by 1 base and J by 0 bases, and 10 bases separated the two germline ends. The CDR3 contains 15 residues. The germline gives CDR1 SGHKS, CDR2 YYEKEE (reference sequence). In nucleotides, the CDR3 is TGTGCCAGCAGCTTGCTGGGGGATCCTAACTATGGCTACACCTTC. Translating gives CASSLLGDPNYGYTF. Looking up the rest from reference TRBV5-5 and TRBJ1-2 gives the full variable domain: DAGVTQSPTHLIKTRGQQVTLRCSPISGHKSVSWYQQVLGQGPQFIFQYYEKEERGRGNFPDRFSARQFPNYSSELNVNALLLGDSALYLCASSLLGDPNYGYTFGSGTRLTVV.

V is TRBV29-1 and J is TRBJ2-1; 9 nucleotides align to TRBD1. V shed 7 bases and J 6 bases; nucleotides not matched to a gene: 10. This CDR3 has 14 residues. Germline CDR1 SQVTM, CDR2 ANQGSEA. CDR3 sequence reads: CSGTDRGFLNEQFF. In nucleotides, the CDR3 is TGCAGCGGAACTGACAGGGGGTTCCTCAATGAGCAGTTCTTC.

This clone has only one observation. V usage is TRBV11-2 and J usage is TRBJ2-1; the D is unclear. Germline values: CDR1 SGHAT, CDR2 FQNNGV. V lost 3 bases and J 0 bases, leaving 12 bases between the germline ends. The CDR3 consists of 16 residues. CDR3 in amino acids: CASSFTLVSSYNEQFF. The CDR3 DNA is TGTGCCAGCAGCTTTACACTCGTGAGCTCCTACAATGAGCAGTTCTTC.

This clone was seen only once. The genes are TRBV7-2 and TRBJ1-2; no definite D call. Germline CDR1 and CDR2: SGHTA and FQGNSA. The CDR3 is 13 residues long. V was shortened by 1 base and J by 7 bases, with 10 bases between the two germline ends. CDR3 residues: CASSLGGRSGYTF. DNA of the CDR3: TGTGCCAGCAGCTTAGGAGGGAGGAGTGGCTACACCTTC.

A few counts support this clone. The CDR3 loop reads CASSDRGSYNEQFF. The CDR3 bases are TGTGCCAGCAGCGACAGGGGATCCTACAATGAGCAGTTCTTC. This chain connects TRBV7-9 to TRBJ2-1; TRBD1 matches at 8 bases. Per the germline V gene, CDR1 is SEHNR and CDR2 is FQNEAQ (reference sequence). The trim removed 5 bases at V and 1 base at J, leaving 1 base unmatched. This CDR3 contains 14 residues.

The chain employs TRBV7-2 and TRBJ2-1; 10 bases match TRBD2. Germline values: CDR1 SGHTA, CDR2 FQGNSA. The CDR3 consists of 16 residues. Losses at the gene ends were 5 bases for V and 9 bases for J; bases not matched to a gene: 13. CDR3 DNA: TGTGCCAGCAGCCGATTTATATTAGGGACTAGCGTTGAGCAGTTCTTC. Amino acid sequence: CASSRFILGTSVEQFF.

The V call is TRBV6-5, the J call TRBJ2-2, with 12 positions matching TRBD1. The germline CDR1 and CDR2 sequences are MNHEY and SVGAGI. The J segment lost 7 bases and the V segment lost 6 bases, leaving 3 bases of the junction unmatched. The CDR3 length is 14 residues. Here the CDR3 reads CASRGTGGNGELFF. DNA for the CDR3: TGTGCCAGCAGGGGGACAGGGGGCAACGGGGAGCTGTTTTTT.

The sample holds a few counts of this clone. V is TRBV19 and J is TRBJ2-3; D may be TRBD1 (5 bases). Germline CDR1 reads LNHDA; CDR2 reads SQIVND (reference sequence). Trimming shortened V by 6 bases and J by 5 bases, and 15 bases separated the two germline ends. This CDR3 is 14 amino acids long. The chain's CDR3 is CASSDTLGQDTQYF. In DNA form, the CDR3 reads TGTGCCAGTAGCGACACCCTGGGGCAAGATACGCAGTATTTT.

CDR3 in amino acids: CASSPAGAMNTEAFF. The CDR3 DNA follows: TGTGCCAGTAGTCCCGCCGGGGCGATGAACACTGAAGCTTTCTTT. The chain employs TRBV19 and TRBJ1-1; D might be TRBD1 (5 bases). Trimming shortened V by 5 bases and J by 0 bases, and 13 bases separated the two germline ends. Germline V gives CDR1 LNHDA, CDR2 SQIVND (reference sequence). This CDR3 is 15 amino acids long.

This sequence joins TRBV5-1 and TRBJ2-3, with 8 positions matching TRBD2. The CDR3 loop spans 16 amino acids. Germline V CDR1 and CDR2: SGHRS, YFSETQ. Trimming cost V 0 bases and J 6 bases; bases outside gene matches: 9. CDR3 region: CASSLGPSGSLDTQYF. The CDR3 nucleotides read TGCGCCAGCAGCTTGGGGCCTAGCGGGTCTCTGGATACGCAGTATTTT. Variable domain in full (rest from reference TRBV5-1 and TRBJ2-3): KAGVTQTPRYLIKTRGQQVTLSCSPISGHRSVSWYQQTPGQGLQFLFEYFSETQRNKGNFPGRFSGRQFSNSRSEMNVSTLELGDSALYLCASSLGPSGSLDTQYFGPGTRLTVL.

This chain uses TRBV4-1 with TRBJ1-5; D gene uncertain. V dropped 4 bases and J dropped 0 bases, with 4 bases sitting between them. The CDR3 is 13 residues long. The V gene's germline CDR1 is MGHRA and CDR2 YSYEKL. The CDR3 DNA reads as TGCGCCAGCAGCCCGATTAGCAATCAGCCCCAGCATTTT. Residues: CASSPISNQPQHF.

This clone was seen a handful of times. The chain carries TRBV19 and TRBJ2-5; D is ambiguous. V lost 3 bases to trimming and J lost 7 bases, with 15 bases between them. Germline-derived CDR1 and CDR2 are LNHDA and SQIVND (reference sequence). The CDR3 runs to 14 residues. CDR3 bases: TGTGCCAGTAGTATCCCCGGTTCTGGAGCGACCCAGTACTTC. As protein: CASSIPGSGATQYF.